This passage covers 5 T cell receptor beta chains from one sample sequenced in a study of Ad26.COV2.S vaccination and SARS-CoV-2 variants. Treatment reported: about 20 received Ad26.COV2.S at low or high dose, single or two shots; about 5 received placebo; per-sample allocation not given. Sampling was performed 63 days after the first vaccine or placebo injection. TCRdb's table, derived via immunoSEQ multiplex PCR, lists solely in-frame clones and lacks some. The table has 400,000 to 450,000 clones, 75% to 95% seen once. The source material was peripheral blood, sampled in a trial of Ad26.COV2.S vaccine versus placebo. The receptor source for this set is a person between 18 and 65 years old who received the Ad26.COV2.S COVID-19 vaccine or a placebo.

The V and J genes are TRBV12-3 or TRBV12-4 and TRBJ2-2; D is unresolved. The CDR3 covers 12 residues. Deletions cut 5 bases from V and 4 bases from J, with 5 bases between. The CDR3 is CASSPRTGELFF. CDR3 sequence (DNA): TGTGCCAGCAGTCCCCGCACCGGGGAGCTGTTTTTT.

The chain uses TRBV7-2 and TRBJ2-1, with D possibly called TRBD1 or TRBD2 (5 bases each). This CDR3 is built from 15 residues. The V end lost 2 bases, the J end lost 3 bases, and 11 bases lay between the germline ends. Germline V CDR1 and CDR2: SGHTA, FQGNSA. The CDR3 region has the DNA TGTGCCAGCAGCTTAAGGGGAGACAGCTACAATGAGCAGTTCTTC. It encodes CASSLRGDSYNEQFF.

V gene TRBV7-2 combines with J gene TRBJ2-5; no firm D call. Trimming removed 4 bases at V and 2 bases at J, with 14 bases between. Germline values: CDR1 SGHTA, CDR2 FQGNSA. The CDR3 loop spans 15 amino acids. CDR3 protein: CASSYSALRQETQYF. DNA of the CDR3: TGTGCCAGCAGCTACAGCGCCCTGAGACAAGAGACCCAGTACTTC.

In nucleotides, the CDR3 is TGCGCCAGCAGTGAATACACGGGACAGAACACCGGGGAGCTGTTTTTT. Translating it yields CASSEYTGQNTGELFF. The chain is built from TRBV10-1 and TRBJ2-2; D may be TRBD1 (6 bases). There are 16 residues in the CDR3. Trimming pared 3 bases from V and 1 base from J, leaving 12 bases between. The germline gives CDR1 WNHNN, CDR2 SYGVQD (reference sequence).

This clone was seen a handful of times. The V call is TRBV18, the J call TRBJ2-7; 9 positions agree with TRBD2. Germline CDR1 reads KGHSH; CDR2 reads LQKENI. V gave up 3 bases and J gave up 6 bases; unmatched junction bases: 6. CDR3 length: 14 amino acids. The CDR3 is CASSPVAGDGEQYF. CDR3 sequence (DNA): TGTGCCAGCTCACCCGTAGCGGGAGACGGCGAGCAGTACTTC. The variable domain in full, completed from reference TRBV18 and TRBJ2-7, reads NAGVMQNPRHLVRRRGQEARLRCSPMKGHSHVYWYRQLPEEGLKFMVYLQKENIIDESGMPKERFSAEFPKEGPSILRIQQVVRGDSAAYFCASSPVAGDGEQYFGPGTRLTVT.